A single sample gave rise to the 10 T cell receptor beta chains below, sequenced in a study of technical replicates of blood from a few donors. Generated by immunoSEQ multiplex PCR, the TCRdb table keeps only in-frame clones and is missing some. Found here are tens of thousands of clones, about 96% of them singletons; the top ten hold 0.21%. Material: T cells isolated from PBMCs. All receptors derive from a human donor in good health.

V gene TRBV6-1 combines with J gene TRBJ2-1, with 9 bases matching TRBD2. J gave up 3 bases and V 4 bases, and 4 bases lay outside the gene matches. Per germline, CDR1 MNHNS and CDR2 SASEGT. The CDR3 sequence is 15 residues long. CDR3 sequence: CASSGGTSIYNEQFF. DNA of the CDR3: TGTGCCAGCAGTGGCGGGACTAGCATCTACAATGAGCAGTTCTTC.

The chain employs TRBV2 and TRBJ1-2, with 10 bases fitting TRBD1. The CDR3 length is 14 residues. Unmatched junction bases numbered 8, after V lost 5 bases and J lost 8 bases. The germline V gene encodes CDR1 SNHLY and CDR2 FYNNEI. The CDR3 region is CASSTSRDRGGYTF. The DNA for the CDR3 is TGTGCCAGCAGTACGTCCCGGGACAGGGGAGGCTACACCTTC.

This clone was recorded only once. The CDR3 protein is CASGGDGDQPQHF. The CDR3 nucleotides read TGTGCCAGCGGGGGGGACGGGGATCAGCCCCAGCATTTT. The chain uses TRBV2 and TRBJ1-5; possible D gene TRBD1, 5 bases. CDR1 is SNHLY and CDR2 is FYNNEI in the germline V gene. This CDR3 is 13 amino acids long. The V end was cut by 8 bases, the J end by 5 bases, with 13 bases between. Drawing the rest from reference TRBV2 and TRBJ1-5, the complete variable domain is EPEVTQTPSHQVTQMGQEVILRCVPISNHLYFYWYRQILGQKVEFLVSFYNNEISEKSEIFDDQFSVERPDGSNFTLKIRSTKLEDSAMYFCASGGDGDQPQHFGDGTRLSIL.

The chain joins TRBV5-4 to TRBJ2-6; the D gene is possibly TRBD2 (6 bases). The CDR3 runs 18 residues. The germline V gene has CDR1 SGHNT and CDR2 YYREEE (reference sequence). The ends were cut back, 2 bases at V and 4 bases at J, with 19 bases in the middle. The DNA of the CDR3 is TGTGCCAGCAGCTTAAGGTTTGGGGGAGGAGCGGGGGCCAACGTCCTGACTTTC. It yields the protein CASSLRFGGGAGANVLTF.

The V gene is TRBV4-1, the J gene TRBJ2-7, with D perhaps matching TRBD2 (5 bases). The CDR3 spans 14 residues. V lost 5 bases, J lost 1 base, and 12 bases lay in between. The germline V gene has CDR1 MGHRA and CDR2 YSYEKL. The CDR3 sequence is CASSDFGVSYEQYF. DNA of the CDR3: TGCGCCAGCAGCGATTTCGGGGTTTCCTACGAGCAGTACTTC.

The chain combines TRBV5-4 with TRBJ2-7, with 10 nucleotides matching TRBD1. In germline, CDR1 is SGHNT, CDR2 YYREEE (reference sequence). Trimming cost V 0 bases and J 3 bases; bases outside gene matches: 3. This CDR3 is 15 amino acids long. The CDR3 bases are TGTGCCAGCAGCTTGGGCTGGACAGGGGGCTACGAGCAGTACTTC. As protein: CASSLGWTGGYEQYF.

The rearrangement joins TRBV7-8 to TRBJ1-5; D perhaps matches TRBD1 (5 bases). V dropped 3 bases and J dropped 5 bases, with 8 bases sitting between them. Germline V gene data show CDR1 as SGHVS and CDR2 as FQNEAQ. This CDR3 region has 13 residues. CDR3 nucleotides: TGTGCCAGCAGCTTCAGGGAAGATCAGCCCCAGCATTTT. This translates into CASSFREDQPQHF.

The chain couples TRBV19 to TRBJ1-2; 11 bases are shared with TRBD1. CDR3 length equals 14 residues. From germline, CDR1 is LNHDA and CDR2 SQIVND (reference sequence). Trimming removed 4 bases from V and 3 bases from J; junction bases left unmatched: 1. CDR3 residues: CASSKGQGDYGYTF. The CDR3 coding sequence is TGTGCCAGTAGTAAGGGACAGGGGGACTATGGCTACACCTTC.

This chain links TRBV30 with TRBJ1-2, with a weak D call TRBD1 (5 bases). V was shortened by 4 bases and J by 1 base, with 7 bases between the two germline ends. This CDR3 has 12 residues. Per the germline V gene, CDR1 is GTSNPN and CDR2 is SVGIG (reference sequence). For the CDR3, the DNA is TGTGCCTGGACCGACAGTAACTATGGCTACACCTTC. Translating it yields CAWTDSNYGYTF.

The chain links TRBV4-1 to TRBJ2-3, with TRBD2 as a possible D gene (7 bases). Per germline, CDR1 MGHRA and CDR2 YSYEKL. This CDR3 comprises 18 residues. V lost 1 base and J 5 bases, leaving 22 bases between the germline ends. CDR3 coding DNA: TGCGCCAGCAGCCAAGGAAAAGGGGGGAGCGGGGACATAGATACGCAGTATTTT. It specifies CASSQGKGGSGDIDTQYF.